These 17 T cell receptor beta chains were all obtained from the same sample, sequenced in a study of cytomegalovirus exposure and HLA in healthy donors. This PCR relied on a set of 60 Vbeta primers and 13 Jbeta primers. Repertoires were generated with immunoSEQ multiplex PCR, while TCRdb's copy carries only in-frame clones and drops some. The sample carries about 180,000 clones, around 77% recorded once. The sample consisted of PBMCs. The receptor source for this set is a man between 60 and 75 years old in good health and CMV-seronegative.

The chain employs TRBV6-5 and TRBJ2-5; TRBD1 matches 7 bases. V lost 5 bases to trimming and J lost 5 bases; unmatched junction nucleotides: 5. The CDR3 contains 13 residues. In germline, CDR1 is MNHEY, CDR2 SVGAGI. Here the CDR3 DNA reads TGTGCCAGCAGTCTACAGGGGAATGAGACCCAGTACTTC. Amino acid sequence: CASSLQGNETQYF.

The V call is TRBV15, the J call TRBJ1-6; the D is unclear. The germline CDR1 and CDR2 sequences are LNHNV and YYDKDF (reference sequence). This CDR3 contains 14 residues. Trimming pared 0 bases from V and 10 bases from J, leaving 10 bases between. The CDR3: CATSRDGFGSPLHF. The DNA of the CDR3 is TGTGCCACCAGCAGAGACGGGTTCGGGTCACCCCTCCACTTT.

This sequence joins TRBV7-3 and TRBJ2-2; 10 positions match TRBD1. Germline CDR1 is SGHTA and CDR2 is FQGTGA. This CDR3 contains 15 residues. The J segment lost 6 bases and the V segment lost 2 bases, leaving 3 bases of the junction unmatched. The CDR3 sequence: CASSLEGQGAGELFF. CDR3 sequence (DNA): TGTGCCAGCAGCTTAGAAGGACAGGGGGCCGGGGAGCTGTTTTTT.

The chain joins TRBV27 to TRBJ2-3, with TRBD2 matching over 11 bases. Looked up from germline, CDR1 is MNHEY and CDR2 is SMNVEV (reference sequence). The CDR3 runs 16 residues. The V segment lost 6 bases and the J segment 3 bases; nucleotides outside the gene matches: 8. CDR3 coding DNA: TGTGCCAGCAGGGGCTCTACTAGCGGGGGAACAGATACGCAGTATTTT. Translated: CASRGSTSGGTDTQYF.

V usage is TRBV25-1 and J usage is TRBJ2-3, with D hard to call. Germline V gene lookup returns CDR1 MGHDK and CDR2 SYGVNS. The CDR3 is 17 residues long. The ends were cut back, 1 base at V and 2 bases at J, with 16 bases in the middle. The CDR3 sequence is CASSESQSRPATDTQYF. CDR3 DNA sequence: TGTGCCAGCAGTGAATCCCAATCGCGCCCCGCCACAGATACGCAGTATTTT.

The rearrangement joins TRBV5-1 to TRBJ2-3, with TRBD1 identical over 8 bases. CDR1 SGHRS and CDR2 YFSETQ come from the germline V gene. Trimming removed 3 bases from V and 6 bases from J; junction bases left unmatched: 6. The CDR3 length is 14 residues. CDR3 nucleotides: TGCGCCAGCAGCTCCGGGACAGGTGCCGATACGCAGTATTTT. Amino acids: CASSSGTGADTQYF.

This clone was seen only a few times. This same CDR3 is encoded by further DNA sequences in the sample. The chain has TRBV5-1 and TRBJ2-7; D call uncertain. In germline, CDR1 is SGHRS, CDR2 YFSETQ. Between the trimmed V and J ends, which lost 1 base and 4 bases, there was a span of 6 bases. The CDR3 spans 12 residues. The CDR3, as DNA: TGCGCCAGCAGCTTGCCCGGGTACGAGCAGTACTTC. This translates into CASSLPGYEQYF.

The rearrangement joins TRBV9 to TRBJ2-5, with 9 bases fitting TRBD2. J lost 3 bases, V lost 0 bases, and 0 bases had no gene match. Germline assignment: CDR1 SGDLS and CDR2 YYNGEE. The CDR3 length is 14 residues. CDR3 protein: CASSVGLAEETQYF. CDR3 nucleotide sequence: TGTGCCAGCAGCGTAGGACTAGCGGAAGAGACCCAGTACTTC.

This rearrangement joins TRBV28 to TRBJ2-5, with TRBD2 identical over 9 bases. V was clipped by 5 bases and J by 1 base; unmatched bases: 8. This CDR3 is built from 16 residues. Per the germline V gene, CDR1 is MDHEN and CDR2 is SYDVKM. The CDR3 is CASSLPFSGSQETQYF. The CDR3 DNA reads TGTGCCAGCAGTCTCCCGTTTAGCGGGAGCCAAGAGACCCAGTACTTC.

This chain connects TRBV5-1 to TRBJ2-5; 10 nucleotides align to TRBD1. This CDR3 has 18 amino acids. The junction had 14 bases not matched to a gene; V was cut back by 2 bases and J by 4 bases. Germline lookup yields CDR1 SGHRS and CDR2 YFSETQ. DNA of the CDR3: TGCGCCAGCAGCTTCGGGACAGGGGATACCACCCAAGGAGAGACCCAGTACTTC. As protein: CASSFGTGDTTQGETQYF. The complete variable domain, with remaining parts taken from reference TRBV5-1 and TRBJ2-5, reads KAGVTQTPRYLIKTRGQQVTLSCSPISGHRSVSWYQQTPGQGLQFLFEYFSETQRNKGNFPGRFSGRQFSNSRSEMNVSTLELGDSALYLCASSFGTGDTTQGETQYFGPGTRLLVL.

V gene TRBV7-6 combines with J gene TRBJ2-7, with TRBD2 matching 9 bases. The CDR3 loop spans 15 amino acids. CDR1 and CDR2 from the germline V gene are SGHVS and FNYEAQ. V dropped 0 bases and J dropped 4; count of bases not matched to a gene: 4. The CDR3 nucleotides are TGTGCCAGCAGCTTAGCTAGCGGGAGTTTTTACGAGCAGTACTTC. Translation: CASSLASGSFYEQYF.

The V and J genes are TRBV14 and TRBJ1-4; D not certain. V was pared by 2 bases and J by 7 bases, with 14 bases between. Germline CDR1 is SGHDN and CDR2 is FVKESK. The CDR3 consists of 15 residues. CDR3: CASSQLRSMGEKLFF. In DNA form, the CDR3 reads TGTGCCAGCAGCCAACTCAGGTCTATGGGTGAAAAACTGTTTTTT.

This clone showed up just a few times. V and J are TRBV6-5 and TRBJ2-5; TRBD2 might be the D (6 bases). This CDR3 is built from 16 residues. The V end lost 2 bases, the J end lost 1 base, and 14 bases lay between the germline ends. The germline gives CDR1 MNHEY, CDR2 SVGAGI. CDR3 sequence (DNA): TGTGCCAGCAGTTACGGTCTTCGGGGGTTCCAAGAGACCCAGTACTTC. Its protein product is CASSYGLRGFQETQYF.

The CDR3 is CASSARTGSGNTIYF. The CDR3 bases are TGTGCCAGCAGTGCCCGCACAGGGTCTGGAAACACCATATATTTT. This chain uses TRBV6-1 with TRBJ1-3, with D possibly matching TRBD1 (6 bases). Germline CDR1 is MNHNS and CDR2 is SASEGT. The CDR3 contains 15 residues. V lost 4 bases to trimming and J lost 1 base, with 11 bases between them.

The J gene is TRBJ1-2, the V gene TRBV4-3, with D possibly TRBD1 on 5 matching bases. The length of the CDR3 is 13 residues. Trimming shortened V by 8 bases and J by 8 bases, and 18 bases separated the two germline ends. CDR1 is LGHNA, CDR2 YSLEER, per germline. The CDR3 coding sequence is TGCGCCAGCGCTCCGAGGGGAGGTAGGGGCTACACCTTC. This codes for CASAPRGGRGYTF.

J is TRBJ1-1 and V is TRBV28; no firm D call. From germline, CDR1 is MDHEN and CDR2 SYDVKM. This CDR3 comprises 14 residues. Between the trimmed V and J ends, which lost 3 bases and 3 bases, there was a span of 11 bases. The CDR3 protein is CASSFAQSDTEAFF. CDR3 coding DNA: TGTGCCAGCAGTTTTGCACAGTCGGACACTGAAGCTTTCTTT.

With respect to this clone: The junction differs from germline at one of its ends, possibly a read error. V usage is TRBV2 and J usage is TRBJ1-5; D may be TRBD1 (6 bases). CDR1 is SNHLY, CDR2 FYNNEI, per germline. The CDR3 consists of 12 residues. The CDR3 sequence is CASRQGSQPQNF. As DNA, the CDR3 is TGTGCCAGCAGGCAGGGGAGTCAGCCCCAGAATTTT.